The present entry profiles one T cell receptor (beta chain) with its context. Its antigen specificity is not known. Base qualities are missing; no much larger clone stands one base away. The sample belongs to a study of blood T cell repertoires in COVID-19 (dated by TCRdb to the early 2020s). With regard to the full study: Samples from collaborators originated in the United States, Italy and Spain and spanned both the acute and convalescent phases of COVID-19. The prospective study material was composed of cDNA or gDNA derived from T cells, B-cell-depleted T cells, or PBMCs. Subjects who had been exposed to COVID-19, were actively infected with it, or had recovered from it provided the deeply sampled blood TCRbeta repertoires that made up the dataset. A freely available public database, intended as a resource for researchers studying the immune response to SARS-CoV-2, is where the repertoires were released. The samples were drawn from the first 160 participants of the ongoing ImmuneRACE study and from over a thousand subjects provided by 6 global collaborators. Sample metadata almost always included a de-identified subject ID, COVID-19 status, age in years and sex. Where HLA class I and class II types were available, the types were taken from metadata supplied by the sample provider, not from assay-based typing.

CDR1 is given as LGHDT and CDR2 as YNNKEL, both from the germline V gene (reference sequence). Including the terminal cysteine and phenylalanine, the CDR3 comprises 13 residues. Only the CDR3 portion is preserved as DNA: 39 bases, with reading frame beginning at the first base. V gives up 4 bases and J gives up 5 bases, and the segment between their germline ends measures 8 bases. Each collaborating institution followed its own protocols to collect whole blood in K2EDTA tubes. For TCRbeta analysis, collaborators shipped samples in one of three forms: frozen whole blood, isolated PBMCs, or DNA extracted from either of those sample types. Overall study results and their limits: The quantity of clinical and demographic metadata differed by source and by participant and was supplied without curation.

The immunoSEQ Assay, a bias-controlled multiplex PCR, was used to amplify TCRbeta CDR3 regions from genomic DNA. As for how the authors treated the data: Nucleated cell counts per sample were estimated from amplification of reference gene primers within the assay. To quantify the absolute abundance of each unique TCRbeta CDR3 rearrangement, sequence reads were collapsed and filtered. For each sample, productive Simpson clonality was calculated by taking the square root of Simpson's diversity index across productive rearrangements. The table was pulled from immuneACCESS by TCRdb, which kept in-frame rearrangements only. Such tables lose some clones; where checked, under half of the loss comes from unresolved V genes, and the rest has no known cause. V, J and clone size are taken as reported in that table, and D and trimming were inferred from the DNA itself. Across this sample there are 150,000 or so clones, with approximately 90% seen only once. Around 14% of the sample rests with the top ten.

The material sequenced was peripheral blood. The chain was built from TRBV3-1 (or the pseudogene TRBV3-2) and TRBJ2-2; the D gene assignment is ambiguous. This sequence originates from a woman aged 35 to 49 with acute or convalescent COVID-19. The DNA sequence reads TGTGCCAGCAGCCTAGAGAGGACCGGGGAGCTGTTTTTT. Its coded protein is CASSLERTGELFF.